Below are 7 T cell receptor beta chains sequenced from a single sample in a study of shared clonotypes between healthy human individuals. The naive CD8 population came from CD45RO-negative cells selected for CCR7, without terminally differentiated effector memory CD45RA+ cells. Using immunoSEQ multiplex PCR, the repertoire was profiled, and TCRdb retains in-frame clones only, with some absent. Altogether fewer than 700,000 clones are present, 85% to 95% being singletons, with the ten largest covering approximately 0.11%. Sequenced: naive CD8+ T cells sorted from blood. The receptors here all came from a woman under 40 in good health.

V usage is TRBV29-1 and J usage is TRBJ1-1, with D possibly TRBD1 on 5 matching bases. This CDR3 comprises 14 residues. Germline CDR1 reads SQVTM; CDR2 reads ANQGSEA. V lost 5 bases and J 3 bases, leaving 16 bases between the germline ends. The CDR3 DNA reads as TGCAGCGTTCTTGGGGGATCCGGCTACACTGAAGCTTTCTTT. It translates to CSVLGGSGYTEAFF.

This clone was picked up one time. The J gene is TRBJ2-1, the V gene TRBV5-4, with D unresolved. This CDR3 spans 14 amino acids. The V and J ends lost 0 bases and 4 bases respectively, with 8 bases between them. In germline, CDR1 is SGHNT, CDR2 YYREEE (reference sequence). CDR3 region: CASSLAITYNEQFF. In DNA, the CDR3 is TGTGCCAGCAGCTTGGCCATAACTTACAATGAGCAGTTCTTC.

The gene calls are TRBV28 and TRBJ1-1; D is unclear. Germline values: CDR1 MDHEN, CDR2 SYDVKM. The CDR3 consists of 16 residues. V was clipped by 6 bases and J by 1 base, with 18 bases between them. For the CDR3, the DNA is TGTGCCAGCAGCCTCCCCCGACACTACCGGAACACTGAAGCTTTCTTT. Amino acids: CASSLPRHYRNTEAFF.

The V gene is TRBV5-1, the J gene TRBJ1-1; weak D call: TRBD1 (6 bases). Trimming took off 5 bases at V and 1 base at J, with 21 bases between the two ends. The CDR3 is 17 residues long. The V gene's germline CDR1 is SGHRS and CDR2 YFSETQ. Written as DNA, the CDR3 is TGCGCCAGCAGAGAAGGGGGAAGGGAAATCAGGAACACTGAAGCTTTCTTT. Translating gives CASREGGREIRNTEAFF. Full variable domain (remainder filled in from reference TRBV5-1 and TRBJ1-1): KAGVTQTPRYLIKTRGQQVTLSCSPISGHRSVSWYQQTPGQGLQFLFEYFSETQRNKGNFPGRFSGRQFSNSRSEMNVSTLELGDSALYLCASREGGREIRNTEAFFGQGTRLTVV.

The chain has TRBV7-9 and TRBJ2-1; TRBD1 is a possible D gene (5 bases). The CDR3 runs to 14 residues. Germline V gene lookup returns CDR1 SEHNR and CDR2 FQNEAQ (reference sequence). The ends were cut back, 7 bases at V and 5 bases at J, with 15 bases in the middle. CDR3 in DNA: TGTGCCAGCACGGCGCTAGACAGAAACAATGAGCAGTTCTTC. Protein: CASTALDRNNEQFF.

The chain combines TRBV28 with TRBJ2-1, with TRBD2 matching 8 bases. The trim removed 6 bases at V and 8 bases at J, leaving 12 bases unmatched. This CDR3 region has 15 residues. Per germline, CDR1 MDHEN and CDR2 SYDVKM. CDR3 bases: TGTGCCAGCAGCCCTTCGGGGCGGGAGGTCGATGAGCAGTTCTTC. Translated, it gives CASSPSGREVDEQFF.

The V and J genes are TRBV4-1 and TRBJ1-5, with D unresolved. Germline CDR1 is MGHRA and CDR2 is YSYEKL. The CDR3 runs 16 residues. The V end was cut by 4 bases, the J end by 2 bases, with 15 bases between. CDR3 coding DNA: TGCGCCAGCAGCCTCGTAGGGAGGAGTCGCAATCAGCCCCAGCATTTT. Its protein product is CASSLVGRSRNQPQHF.